These T cell receptor beta chains were read from a single sample in a study of identical twins. TCRdb re-derived calls from the 5' RACE reads in MiXCR, one entry per CDR3 protein. The sample has some 250,000 distinct CDR3 sequences, 5.5% to 7.5% seen once. The same data also went into a second study, on T cells expressing NK-cell markers.

Sequencing was performed on CD8+ T cells sorted from blood. These receptors came from a young woman in good health. Each CDR3 is given with its conserved first and last residue. The order of the fields is clone size, V gene, D gene, J gene, CDR3 DNA, CDR3 protein. The D gene is left open where the match is weak. Not all rows give a size; the values are once, few, many and, for expanded clones, a class.

clone size: NA
V gene: TRBV7-9
D gene: NA
J gene: TRBJ2-6
CDR3 DNA: TGTGCCAGCAGCACCTTAACAGGGTCTGGGGCCAACGTCCTGACTTTC
CDR3 protein: CASSTLTGSGANVLTF

clone size: few
V gene: TRBV6-1
D gene: NA
J gene: TRBJ2-4
CDR3 DNA: TGTGCCAGCAGTCTCCGGGGTAAACTAGCCAAAAACATTCAGTACTTC
CDR3 protein: CASSLRGKLAKNIQYF

clone size: few
V gene: TRBV27
D gene: NA
J gene: TRBJ2-7
CDR3 DNA: TGTGCCAGCAGTCCGACAGCGCTTTACTCCTACGAGCAGTACTTC
CDR3 protein: CASSPTALYSYEQYF

clone size: many
V gene: TRBV29-1
D gene: TRBD1
J gene: TRBJ2-7
CDR3 DNA: TGCAGCGTGGACCTTGGGGACAGTGGCGAGCAGTACTTC
CDR3 protein: CSVDLGDSGEQYF

clone size: many
V gene: TRBV29-1
D gene: NA
J gene: TRBJ2-7
CDR3 DNA: TGCAGCGTTTCCGAAGGACCCTACGAGCAGTACTTC
CDR3 protein: CSVSEGPYEQYF

clone size: NA
V gene: TRBV15
D gene: TRBD1
J gene: TRBJ2-7
CDR3 DNA: TGTGCCACCAGCAGAGATGGACAGGGGCCCTACGAGCAGTACTTC
CDR3 protein: CATSRDGQGPYEQYF

clone size: few
V gene: TRBV5-1
D gene: NA
J gene: TRBJ2-4
CDR3 DNA: TGCGCCAGCAGCTTGGAAGGGGGGCTTATAGCCAAAAACATTCAGTACTTC
CDR3 protein: CASSLEGGLIAKNIQYF

clone size: many
V gene: TRBV3-1
D gene: NA
J gene: TRBJ2-2
CDR3 DNA: TGTGCCAGCAGCGAAGGGGGGGATAACACCGGGGAGCTGTTTTTT
CDR3 protein: CASSEGGDNTGELFF

clone size: NA
V gene: TRBV5-6
D gene: NA
J gene: TRBJ2-1
CDR3 DNA: TGTGCCAGCAGCTTGAGAAGGGAGGTCTACAATGAGCAGTTCTTC
CDR3 protein: CASSLRREVYNEQFF

clone size: few
V gene: TRBV3-1
D gene: TRBD2
J gene: TRBJ2-3
CDR3 DNA: TGTGCCAGCAGCCAATTAGCGGGGGGGAACACAGATACGCAGTATTTT
CDR3 protein: CASSQLAGGNTDTQYF

clone size: NA
V gene: TRBV23-1
D gene: NA
J gene: TRBJ2-1
CDR3 DNA: TGCGCCAGCAGTCAAAGGGGGATGGGGGATGGGAATGAGCAGTTCTTC
CDR3 protein: CASSQRGMGDGNEQFF

clone size: many
V gene: TRBV20-1
D gene: NA
J gene: TRBJ2-1
CDR3 DNA: TGCAGTGCTAGAGGGACTTTAAGGTGGAATGAGCAGTTCTTC
CDR3 protein: CSARGTLRWNEQFF

clone size: NA
V gene: TRBV27
D gene: NA
J gene: TRBJ2-2
CDR3 DNA: TGTGCCAGCAGCCTCGGAGGGGGGAGGGCCGGGGAGCTGTTTTTT
CDR3 protein: CASSLGGGRAGELFF

clone size: few
V gene: TRBV30
D gene: NA
J gene: TRBJ2-7
CDR3 DNA: TGTGCCTCCGCGGACGAAAACTACGAGCAGTACTTC
CDR3 protein: CASADENYEQYF

clone size: NA
V gene: TRBV7-2
D gene: TRBD2
J gene: TRBJ2-3
CDR3 DNA: TGTGCCAGCAGCTCGGGGATTAGCGGGGGGATCACAGATACGCAGTATTTT
CDR3 protein: CASSSGISGGITDTQYF

clone size: few
V gene: TRBV4-1
D gene: TRBD2
J gene: TRBJ2-3
CDR3 DNA: TGCGCCAGCAGCCTAGGCCCGATCATAGCGGGAGAGACAGATACGCAGTATTTT
CDR3 protein: CASSLGPIIAGETDTQYF

clone size: many
V gene: TRBV9
D gene: NA
J gene: TRBJ2-2
CDR3 DNA: TGTGCCACCAGGGTAGGCGGGGAGCTGTTTTTT
CDR3 protein: CATRVGGELFF

clone size: few
V gene: TRBV5-1
D gene: NA
J gene: TRBJ2-7
CDR3 DNA: TGCGCCAGCAGCTACGACAGGTACGAGCAGTACTTC
CDR3 protein: CASSYDRYEQYF

clone size: few
V gene: TRBV12-5
D gene: NA
J gene: TRBJ2-3
CDR3 DNA: TGTGCTAGTGGTTTGAGACTGGCAGATACGCAGTATTTT
CDR3 protein: CASGLRLADTQYF

clone size: many
V gene: TRBV12-3/TRBV12-4
D gene: NA
J gene: TRBJ1-4
CDR3 DNA: TGTGCCAGCAGTTTAGCGGGGTGGGGAGAAAAACTGTTTTTT
CDR3 protein: CASSLAGWGEKLFF

clone size: NA
V gene: TRBV29-1
D gene: NA
J gene: TRBJ2-5
CDR3 DNA: TGCAGCGTTGTTGGTACAGGGTTAGGTGGGGAGACCCAGTACTTC
CDR3 protein: CSVVGTGLGGETQYF

clone size: many
V gene: TRBV6-5
D gene: TRBD2
J gene: TRBJ2-6
CDR3 DNA: TGTGCCAGCAGTTACACTAGCGGGACTGGGGCCAACGTCCTGACTTTC
CDR3 protein: CASSYTSGTGANVLTF

clone size: NA
V gene: TRBV7-9
D gene: NA
J gene: TRBJ1-5
CDR3 DNA: TGTGCCAGCAGCTTAGCGCCAGGGAATCAGCCCCAGCATTTT
CDR3 protein: CASSLAPGNQPQHF

clone size: many
V gene: TRBV15
D gene: NA
J gene: TRBJ1-5
CDR3 DNA: TGTGCCACCAGCAGAGAAGGGGGGGCGCAGCCCCAGCATTTT
CDR3 protein: CATSREGGAQPQHF

clone size: few
V gene: TRBV20-1
D gene: NA
J gene: TRBJ1-1
CDR3 DNA: TGCAGTGCGCATACCCCGAAGGGATTGGCGAGGGCTTTCTTT
CDR3 protein: CSAHTPKGLARAFF

clone size: many
V gene: TRBV6-5
D gene: NA
J gene: TRBJ2-3
CDR3 DNA: TGTGCCAGCAGTTACCAGGGCGATACGCAGTATTTT
CDR3 protein: CASSYQGDTQYF

clone size: few
V gene: TRBV7-9
D gene: NA
J gene: TRBJ2-7
CDR3 DNA: TGTGCCAGCAGCCCACCAGCGGGCCTAACCTACGAGCAGTACTTC
CDR3 protein: CASSPPAGLTYEQYF

clone size: few
V gene: TRBV9
D gene: NA
J gene: TRBJ1-2
CDR3 DNA: TGTGCCAGCAGCGTAGGGTCAGGGGCACTAGCTAACTATGGCTACACCTTC
CDR3 protein: CASSVGSGALANYGYTF

clone size: few
V gene: TRBV5-1
D gene: TRBD2
J gene: TRBJ2-7
CDR3 DNA: TGCGCCAGCACCGTTGGCGGGGGGGGTGAGCAGTACTTC
CDR3 protein: CASTVGGGGEQYF

clone size: NA
V gene: TRBV4-1
D gene: TRBD2
J gene: TRBJ2-2
CDR3 DNA: TGCGCCAGCAGCCTTAGGTCAGCGGGGGGCGTCTTTGATGACACCGGGGAGCTGTTTTTT
CDR3 protein: CASSLRSAGGVFDDTGELFF

clone size: many
V gene: TRBV12-3/TRBV12-4
D gene: NA
J gene: TRBJ2-2
CDR3 DNA: TGTGCCAGCAGTTCACTAGTATCGAACACCGGGGAGCTGTTTTTT
CDR3 protein: CASSSLVSNTGELFF

clone size: NA
V gene: TRBV13
D gene: TRBD1
J gene: TRBJ2-7
CDR3 DNA: TGTGCCAGCAGCTCCACAGGGGGCCACTACGAGCAGTACTTC
CDR3 protein: CASSSTGGHYEQYF